This T cell receptor (beta chain) was sequenced for a study of shared T cell receptors in the human thymus. This clone has just one count. With 7 bases removed from V and 5 bases from J, the gap between germline ends came to 12 bases. Germline loops: CDR1 MNHEY, CDR2 SMNVEV (reference sequence). CDR3 length: 13 amino acids. Some clones are missing from TCRdb's copy, which holds only in-frame ones; the method was immunoSEQ multiplex PCR. Altogether more than 550,000 clones are present, about 90% being singletons, with the ten largest covering roughly 0.0086%. These data were also filed under a second study, of human thymus T cells. That investigation notes: Thymic resections from corrective heart surgery supplied the tissue. Thymic as well as blood repertoires seemed to favor certain V and J genes unevenly. Related research examined unrelated individuals and reported that their thymic repertoires overlapped highly.

The chain uses TRBV27 and TRBJ2-1, with a tentative D call TRBD1 (5 bases). The TCR was taken from a boy under two years old with a congenital heart defect. Sequencing used thymocytes. The CDR3 is CASTRRVDNEQFF. The DNA of the CDR3 is TGTGCCAGCACCCGCAGGGTGGACAATGAGCAGTTCTTC.